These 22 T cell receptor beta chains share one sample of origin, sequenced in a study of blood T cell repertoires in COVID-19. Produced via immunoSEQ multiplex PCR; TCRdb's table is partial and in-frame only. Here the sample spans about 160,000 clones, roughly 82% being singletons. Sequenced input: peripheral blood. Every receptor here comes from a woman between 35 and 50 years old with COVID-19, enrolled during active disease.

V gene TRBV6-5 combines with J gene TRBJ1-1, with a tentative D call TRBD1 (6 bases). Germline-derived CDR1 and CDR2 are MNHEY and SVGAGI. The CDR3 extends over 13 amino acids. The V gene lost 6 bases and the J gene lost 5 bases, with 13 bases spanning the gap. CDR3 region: CASSKVRGTEAFF. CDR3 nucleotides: TGTGCCAGCAGCAAAGTAAGGGGGACTGAAGCTTTCTTT.

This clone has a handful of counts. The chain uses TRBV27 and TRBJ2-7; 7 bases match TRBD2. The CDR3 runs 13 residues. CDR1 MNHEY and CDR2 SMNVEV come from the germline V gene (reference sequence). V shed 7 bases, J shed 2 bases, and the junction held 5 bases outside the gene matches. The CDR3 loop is CASIGRETYEQYF. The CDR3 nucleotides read TGTGCCAGCATTGGGCGGGAGACCTACGAGCAGTACTTC.

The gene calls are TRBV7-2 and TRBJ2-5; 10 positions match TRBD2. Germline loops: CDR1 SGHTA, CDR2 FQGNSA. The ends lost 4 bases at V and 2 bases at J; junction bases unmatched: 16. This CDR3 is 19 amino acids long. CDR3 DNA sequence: TGTGCCAGCAGCTCCACCGGGAGGGGGAGACTAGCGGGTCAAGAGACCCAGTACTTC. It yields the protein CASSSTGRGRLAGQETQYF. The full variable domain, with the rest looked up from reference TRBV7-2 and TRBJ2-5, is GAGVSQSPSNKVTEKGKDVELRCDPISGHTALYWYRQSLGQGLEFLIYFQGNSAPDKSGLPSDRFSAERTGGSVSTLTIQRTQQEDSAVYLCASSSTGRGRLAGQETQYFGPGTRLLVL.

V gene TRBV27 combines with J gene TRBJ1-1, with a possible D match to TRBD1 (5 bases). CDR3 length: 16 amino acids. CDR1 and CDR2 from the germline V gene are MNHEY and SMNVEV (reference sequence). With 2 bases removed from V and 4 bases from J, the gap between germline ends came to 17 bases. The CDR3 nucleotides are TGTGCCAGCAGTTTAGTCTCCCGGGGGTCCGGCACTGAAGCTTTCTTT. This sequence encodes CASSLVSRGSGTEAFF.

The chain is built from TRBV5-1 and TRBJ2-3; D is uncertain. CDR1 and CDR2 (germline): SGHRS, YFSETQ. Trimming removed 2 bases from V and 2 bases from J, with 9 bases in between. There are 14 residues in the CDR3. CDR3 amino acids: CASSFGQVTDTQYF. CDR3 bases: TGCGCCAGCAGCTTCGGCCAGGTCACAGATACGCAGTATTTT.

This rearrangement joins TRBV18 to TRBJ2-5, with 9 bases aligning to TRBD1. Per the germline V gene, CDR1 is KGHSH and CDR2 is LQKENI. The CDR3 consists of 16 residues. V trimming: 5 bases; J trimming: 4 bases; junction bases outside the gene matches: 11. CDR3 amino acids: CASSNKQGAAGETQYF. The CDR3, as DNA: TGTGCCAGCTCAAATAAACAGGGGGCTGCGGGAGAGACCCAGTACTTC.

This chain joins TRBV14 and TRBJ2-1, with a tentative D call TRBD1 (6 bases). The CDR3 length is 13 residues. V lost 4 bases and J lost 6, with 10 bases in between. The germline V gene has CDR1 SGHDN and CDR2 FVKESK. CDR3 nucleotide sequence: TGTGCCAGCAGCCTACTGGACAGCAATGAGCAGTTCTTC. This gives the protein CASSLLDSNEQFF.

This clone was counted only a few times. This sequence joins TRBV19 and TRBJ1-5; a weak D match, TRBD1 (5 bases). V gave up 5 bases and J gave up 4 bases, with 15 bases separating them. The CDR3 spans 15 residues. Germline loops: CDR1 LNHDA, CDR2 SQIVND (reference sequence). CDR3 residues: CASSPSVTENQPQHF. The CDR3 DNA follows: TGTGCCAGTAGTCCAAGTGTGACAGAGAATCAGCCCCAGCATTTT.

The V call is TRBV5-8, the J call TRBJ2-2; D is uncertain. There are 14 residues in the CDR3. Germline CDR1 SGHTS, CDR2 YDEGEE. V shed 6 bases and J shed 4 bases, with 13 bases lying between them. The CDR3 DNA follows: TGTGCCAGCAACCCATACCTCGGCACCGGGGAGCTGTTTTTT. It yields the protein CASNPYLGTGELFF.

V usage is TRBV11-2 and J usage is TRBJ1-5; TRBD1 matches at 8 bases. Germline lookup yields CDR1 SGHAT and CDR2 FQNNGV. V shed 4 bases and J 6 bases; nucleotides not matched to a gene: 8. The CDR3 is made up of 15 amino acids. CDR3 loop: CASSYSGTGGQPQHF. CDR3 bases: TGTGCCAGCAGCTATTCCGGGACAGGCGGTCAGCCCCAGCATTTT. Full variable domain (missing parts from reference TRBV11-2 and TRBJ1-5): EAGVAQSPRYKIIEKRQSVAFWCNPISGHATLYWYQQILGQGPKLLIQFQNNGVVDDSQLPKDRFSAERLKGVDSTLKIQPAKLEDSAVYLCASSYSGTGGQPQHFGDGTRLSIL.

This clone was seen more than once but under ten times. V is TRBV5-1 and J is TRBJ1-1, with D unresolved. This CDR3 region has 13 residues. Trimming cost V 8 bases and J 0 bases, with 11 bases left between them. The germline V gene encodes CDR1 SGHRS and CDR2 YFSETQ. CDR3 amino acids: CASSVIMNTEAFF. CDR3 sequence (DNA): TGCGCCAGTTCGGTAATCATGAACACTGAAGCTTTCTTT.

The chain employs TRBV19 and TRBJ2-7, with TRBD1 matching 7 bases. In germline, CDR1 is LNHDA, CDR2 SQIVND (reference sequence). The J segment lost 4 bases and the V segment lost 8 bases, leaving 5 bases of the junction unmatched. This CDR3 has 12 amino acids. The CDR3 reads CASGRQGYEQYF. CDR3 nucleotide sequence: TGTGCCAGTGGACGACAGGGTTACGAGCAGTACTTC. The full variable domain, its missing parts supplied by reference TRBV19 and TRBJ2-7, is DGGITQSPKYLFRKEGQNVTLSCEQNLNHDAMYWYRQDPGQGLRLIYYSQIVNDFQKGDIAEGYSVSREKKESFPLTVTSAQKNPTAFYLCASGRQGYEQYFGPGTRLTVT.

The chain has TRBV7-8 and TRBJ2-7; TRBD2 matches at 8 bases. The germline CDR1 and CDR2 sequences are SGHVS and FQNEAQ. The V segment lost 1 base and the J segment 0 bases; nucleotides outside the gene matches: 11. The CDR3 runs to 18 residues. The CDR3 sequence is CASSLVSGGGAGSYEQYF. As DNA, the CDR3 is TGTGCCAGCAGCTTAGTCTCCGGGGGGGGCGCGGGCTCCTACGAGCAGTACTTC.

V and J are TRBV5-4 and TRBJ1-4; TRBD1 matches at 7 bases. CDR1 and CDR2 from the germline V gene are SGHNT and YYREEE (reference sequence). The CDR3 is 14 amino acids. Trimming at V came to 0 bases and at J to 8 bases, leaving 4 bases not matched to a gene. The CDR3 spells CASSLDRGHEKLFF. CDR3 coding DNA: TGTGCCAGCAGCTTGGACAGGGGTCACGAAAAACTGTTTTTT.

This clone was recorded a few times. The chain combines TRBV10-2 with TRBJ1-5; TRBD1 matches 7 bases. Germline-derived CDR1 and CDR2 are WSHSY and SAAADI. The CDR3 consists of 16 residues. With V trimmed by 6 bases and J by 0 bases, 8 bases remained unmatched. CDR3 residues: CASSTTGDSSNQPQHF. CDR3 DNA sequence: TGCGCCAGCAGCACAACAGGGGATTCTAGCAATCAGCCCCAGCATTTT.

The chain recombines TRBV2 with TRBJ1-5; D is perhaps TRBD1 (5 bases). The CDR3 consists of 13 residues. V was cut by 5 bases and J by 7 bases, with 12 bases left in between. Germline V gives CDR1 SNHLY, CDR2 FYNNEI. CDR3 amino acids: CASSPQVTQPQHF. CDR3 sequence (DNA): TGTGCCAGCAGTCCACAGGTCACACAGCCCCAGCATTTT.

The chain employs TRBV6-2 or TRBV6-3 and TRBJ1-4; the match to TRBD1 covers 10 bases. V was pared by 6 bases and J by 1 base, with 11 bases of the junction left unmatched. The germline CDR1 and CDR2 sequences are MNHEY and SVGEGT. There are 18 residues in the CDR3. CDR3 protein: CASSSGRDRGRTNEKLFF. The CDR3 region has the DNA TGTGCCAGCAGCTCAGGTCGGGACAGGGGTCGAACTAATGAAAAACTGTTTTTT.

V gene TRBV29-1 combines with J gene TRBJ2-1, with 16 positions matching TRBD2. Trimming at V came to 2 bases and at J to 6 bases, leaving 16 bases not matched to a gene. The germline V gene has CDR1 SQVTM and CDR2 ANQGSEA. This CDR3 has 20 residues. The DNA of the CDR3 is TGCAGCGTTGAAAAGGGACTAGCGGGAGGGAGAGGCGGTATGTCCAATGAGCAGTTCTTC. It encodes CSVEKGLAGGRGGMSNEQFF.

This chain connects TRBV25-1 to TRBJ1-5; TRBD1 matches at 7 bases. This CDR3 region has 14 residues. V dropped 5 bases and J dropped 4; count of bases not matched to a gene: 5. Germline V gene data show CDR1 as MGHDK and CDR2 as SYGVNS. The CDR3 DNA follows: TGTGCCAGCAGTAGGACAGGACCAAATCAGCCCCAGCATTTT. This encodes CASSRTGPNQPQHF.

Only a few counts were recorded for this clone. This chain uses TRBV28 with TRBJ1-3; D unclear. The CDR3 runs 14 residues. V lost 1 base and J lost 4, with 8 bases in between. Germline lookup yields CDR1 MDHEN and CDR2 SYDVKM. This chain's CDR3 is CASSLFPSGNTIYF. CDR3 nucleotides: TGTGCCAGCAGTTTATTTCCTTCGGGAAACACCATATATTTT.

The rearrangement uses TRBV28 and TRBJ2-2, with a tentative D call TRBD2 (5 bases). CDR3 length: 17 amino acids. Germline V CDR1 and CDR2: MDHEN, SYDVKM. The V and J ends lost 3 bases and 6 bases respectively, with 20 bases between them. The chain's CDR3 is CASSFGGGPTQSGELFF. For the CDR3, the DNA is TGTGCCAGCAGTTTTGGAGGAGGCCCGACACAATCCGGGGAGCTGTTTTTT.

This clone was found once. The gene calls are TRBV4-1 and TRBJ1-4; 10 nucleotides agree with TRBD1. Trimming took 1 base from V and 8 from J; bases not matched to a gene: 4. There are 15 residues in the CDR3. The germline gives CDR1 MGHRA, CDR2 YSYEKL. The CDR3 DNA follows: TGCGCCAGCAGCCAAGGGGGGACAGGGGAGGAAAAACTGTTTTTT. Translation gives CASSQGGTGEEKLFF.